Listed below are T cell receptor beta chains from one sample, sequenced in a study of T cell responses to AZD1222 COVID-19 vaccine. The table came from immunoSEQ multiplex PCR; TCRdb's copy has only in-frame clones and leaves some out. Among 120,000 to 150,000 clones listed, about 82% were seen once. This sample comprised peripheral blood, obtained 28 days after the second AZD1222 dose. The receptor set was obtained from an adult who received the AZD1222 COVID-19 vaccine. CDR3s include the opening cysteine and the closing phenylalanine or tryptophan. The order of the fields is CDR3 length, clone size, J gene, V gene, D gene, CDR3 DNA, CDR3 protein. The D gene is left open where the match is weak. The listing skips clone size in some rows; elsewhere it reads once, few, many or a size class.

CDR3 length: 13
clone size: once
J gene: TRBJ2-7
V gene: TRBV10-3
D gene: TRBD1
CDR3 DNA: TGTGCCACTCAGGGGACGGGACAGGGGGCGCAGTACTTC
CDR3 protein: CATQGTGQGAQYF

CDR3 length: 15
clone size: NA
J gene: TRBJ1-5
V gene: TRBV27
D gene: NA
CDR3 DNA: TGTGCCAGCAGCCCCGCCGGGTTTAGCAATCAGCCCCAGCATTTT
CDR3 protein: CASSPAGFSNQPQHF

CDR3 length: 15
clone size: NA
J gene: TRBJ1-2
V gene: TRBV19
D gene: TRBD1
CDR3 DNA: TGTGCCAGTAGTATAGGGTTGACAGGGGGCCTTGGCTACACCTTC
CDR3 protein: CASSIGLTGGLGYTF

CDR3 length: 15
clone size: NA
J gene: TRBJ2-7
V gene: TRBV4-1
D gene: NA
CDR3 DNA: TGCGCCAGCAGCCAAAGTACAGGGCTTTCCTACGAGCAGTACTTC
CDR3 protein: CASSQSTGLSYEQYF

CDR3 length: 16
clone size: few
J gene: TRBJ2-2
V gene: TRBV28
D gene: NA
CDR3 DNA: TGTGCCAGCAGTTCCCCCTTAGGGTCGAACACCGGGGAGCTGTTTTTT
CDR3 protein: CASSSPLGSNTGELFF

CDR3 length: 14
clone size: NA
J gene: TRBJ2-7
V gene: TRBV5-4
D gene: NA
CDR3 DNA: TGTGCCAGCAGCTTGGTTGGGACCTCCTACGAGCAGTACTTC
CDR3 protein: CASSLVGTSYEQYF

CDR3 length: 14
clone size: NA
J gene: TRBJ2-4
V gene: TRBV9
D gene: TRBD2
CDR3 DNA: TGTGCCAGCAGCGTAGTCGGGGAGGGGAACATTCAGTACTTC
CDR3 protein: CASSVVGEGNIQYF

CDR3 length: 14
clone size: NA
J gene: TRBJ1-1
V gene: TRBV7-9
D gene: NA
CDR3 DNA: TGTGCCAGCAGTTCAAGACTGGGAGACACTGAAGCTTTCTTT
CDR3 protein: CASSSRLGDTEAFF

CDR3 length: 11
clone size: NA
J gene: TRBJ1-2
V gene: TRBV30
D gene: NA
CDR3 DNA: TGTGCCTGGTCACAGTCCGATGGCTACACCTTC
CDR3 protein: CAWSQSDGYTF

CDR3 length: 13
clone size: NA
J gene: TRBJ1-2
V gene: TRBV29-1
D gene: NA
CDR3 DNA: TGCAGCGTTGAAGCAGGCCGCGCCTATGGCTACACCTTC
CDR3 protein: CSVEAGRAYGYTF

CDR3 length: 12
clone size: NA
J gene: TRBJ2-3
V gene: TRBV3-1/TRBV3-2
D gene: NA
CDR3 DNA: TGTGCCAGCAGCCAAGGAGTGGGGGGGCAGTATTTT
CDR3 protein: CASSQGVGGQYF